Given below is one T cell receptor (beta chain) in context. In the study's own analysis: Nucleated cell counts were estimated from reference gene primer amplification. Produced via immunoSEQ multiplex PCR; TCRdb's table is partial and in-frame only. Clone size and the V and J calls come from that table; the DNA yielded D and trimming. The repertoire holds approximately 270,000 clones, with about 89% as singletons. The germline V gene has CDR1 MDHEN and CDR2 SYDVKM. The germline V and J ends were trimmed by 7 bases and 6 bases, with 16 bases remaining between them. The CDR3 is 13 amino acids. The entry originates in a study of blood T cell repertoires in COVID-19. For the study at large: Samples representing acute and convalescent COVID-19 were sourced from the United States, Italy and Spain.

This sequence originates from a man in his forties with active or convalescent COVID-19. The chain combines TRBV28 with TRBJ2-7; the D gene is possibly TRBD2 (5 bases). Sequenced input: peripheral blood. The CDR3 DNA is TGTGCCAGCATGGTCTCCGGGGTCGTCGAGCAGTACTTC. Translation gives CASMVSGVVEQYF.